This T cell receptor (beta chain) was observed in a study of CD8 T cells in ankylosing spondylitis. Study findings and constraints: Disease-associated clones were reportedly significantly overrepresented in matched ankylosing spondylitis synovial fluid. Earlier reports found some motif variants in synovial fluid and blood in reactive arthritis. A motif in TCR beta, a set of several highly homologous variants, appeared characteristic of ankylosing spondylitis blood.

This clonotype was found a few times. What it binds is not known. Making use of molecular barcodes, quantitative 5'-RACE generated TCR beta libraries. From the 5' RACE reads, TCRdb called clonotypes with MiXCR, one entry per CDR3 protein. This table has some 63,000 distinct CDR3 sequences, under 7.5% appearing once. V lost 3 bases, J lost 0 bases, and 10 bases stayed unmatched. The CDR3 contains 19 residues. V usage is TRBV12-3 or TRBV12-4 and J usage is TRBJ2-1; 11 nucleotides agree with TRBD2. The sequenced material came from synovial fluid, either unsorted or a sorted T cell fraction (not recorded which). The source is a male donor with ankylosing spondylitis. CDR3 sequence: CASSFHLSGRARSYNEQFF. CDR3 nucleotide sequence: TGTGCCAGCAGTTTCCACCTTAGCGGGAGGGCCCGCTCCTACAATGAGCAGTTCTTC.